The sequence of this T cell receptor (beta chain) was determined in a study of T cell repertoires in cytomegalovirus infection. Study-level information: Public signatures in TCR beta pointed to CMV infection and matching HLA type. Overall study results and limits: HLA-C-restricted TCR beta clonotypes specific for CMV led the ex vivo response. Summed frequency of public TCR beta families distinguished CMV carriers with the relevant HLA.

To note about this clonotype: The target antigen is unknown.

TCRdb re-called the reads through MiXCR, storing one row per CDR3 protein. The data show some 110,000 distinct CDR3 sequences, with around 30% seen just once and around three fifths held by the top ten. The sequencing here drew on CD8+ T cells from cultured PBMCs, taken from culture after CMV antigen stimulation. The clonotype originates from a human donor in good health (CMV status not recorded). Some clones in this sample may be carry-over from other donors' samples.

CDR3 in amino acids: CSARDPSGDYNEQFF. The CDR3 coding sequence is TGCAGTGCTAGAGACCCTAGCGGGGACTACAATGAGCAGTTCTTC. The V call is TRBV20-1, the J call TRBJ2-1; TRBD2 agrees at 9 bases. The CDR3 loop spans 15 amino acids. With 0 bases clipped from V and 3 bases from J, the junction kept 3 bases outside the gene matches. Germline-derived CDR1 and CDR2 are DFQATT and SNEGSKA (reference sequence).